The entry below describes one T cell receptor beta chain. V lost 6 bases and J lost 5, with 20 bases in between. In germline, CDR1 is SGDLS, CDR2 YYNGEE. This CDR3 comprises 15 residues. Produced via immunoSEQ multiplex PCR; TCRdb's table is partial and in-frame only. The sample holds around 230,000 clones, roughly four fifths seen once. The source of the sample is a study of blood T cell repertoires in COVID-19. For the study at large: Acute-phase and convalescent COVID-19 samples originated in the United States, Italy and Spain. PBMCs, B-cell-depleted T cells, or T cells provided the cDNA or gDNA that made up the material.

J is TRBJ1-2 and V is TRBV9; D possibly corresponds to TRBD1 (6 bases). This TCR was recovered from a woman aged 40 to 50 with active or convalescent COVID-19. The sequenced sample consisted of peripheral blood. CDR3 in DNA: TGTGCCAGCACCCCTTCGGGGGGGCGAGGGTATGGCTACACCTTC. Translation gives CASTPSGGRGYGYTF. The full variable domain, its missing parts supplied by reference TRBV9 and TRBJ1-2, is DSGVTQTPKHLITATGQRVTLRCSPRSGDLSVYWYQQSLDQGLQFLIQYYNGEERAKGNILERFSAQQFPDLHSELNLSSLELGDSALYFCASTPSGGRGYGYTFGSGTRLTVV.